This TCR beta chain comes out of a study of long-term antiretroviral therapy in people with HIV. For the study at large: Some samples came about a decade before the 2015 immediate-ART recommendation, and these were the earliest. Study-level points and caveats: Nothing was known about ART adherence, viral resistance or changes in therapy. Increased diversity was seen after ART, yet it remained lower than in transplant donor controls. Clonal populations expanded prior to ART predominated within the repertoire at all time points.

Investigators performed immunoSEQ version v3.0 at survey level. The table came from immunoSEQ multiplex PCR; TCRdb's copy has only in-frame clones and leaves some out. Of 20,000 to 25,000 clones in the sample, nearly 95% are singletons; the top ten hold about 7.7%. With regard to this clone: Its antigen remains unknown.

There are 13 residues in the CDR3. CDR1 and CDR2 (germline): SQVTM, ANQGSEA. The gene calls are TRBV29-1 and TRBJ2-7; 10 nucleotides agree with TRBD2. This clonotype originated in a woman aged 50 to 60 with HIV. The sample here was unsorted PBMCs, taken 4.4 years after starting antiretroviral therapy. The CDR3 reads CTVLAGPSYEQYF. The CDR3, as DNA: TGCACCGTACTAGCGGGGCCTTCCTACGAGCAGTACTTC.